Sequencing of this T cell receptor beta chain was carried out in a study of blood T cell repertoires in COVID-19. Study in general: Nucleic acid was either cDNA or gDNA, and it came from T cells, B-cell-depleted T cells, or PBMCs.

The CDR3 has 15 amino acids. From germline, CDR1 is SGHDT and CDR2 YYEEEE. V was clipped by 4 bases and J by 0 bases, with 11 bases between them. Cohort allocation depended upon clinical history that participants reported. Here immunoSEQ multiplex PCR was the method, and the copy in TCRdb shows in-frame clones only, minus some. Seen here are hundreds of thousands of clones, 80% to 90% observed once, and the top ten hold around 1%. The material sequenced was PBMCs or T cells enriched from blood (not recorded which). The chain uses TRBV5-6 and TRBJ1-3; tentative D call: TRBD1 (6 bases). This sequence was found in a man aged 18 to 29 who had recovered from COVID-19. The CDR3 DNA reads as TGTGCCAGCAGCAGGGAGGGGGTCTCTGGAAACACCATATATTTT. This translates into CASSREGVSGNTIYF.